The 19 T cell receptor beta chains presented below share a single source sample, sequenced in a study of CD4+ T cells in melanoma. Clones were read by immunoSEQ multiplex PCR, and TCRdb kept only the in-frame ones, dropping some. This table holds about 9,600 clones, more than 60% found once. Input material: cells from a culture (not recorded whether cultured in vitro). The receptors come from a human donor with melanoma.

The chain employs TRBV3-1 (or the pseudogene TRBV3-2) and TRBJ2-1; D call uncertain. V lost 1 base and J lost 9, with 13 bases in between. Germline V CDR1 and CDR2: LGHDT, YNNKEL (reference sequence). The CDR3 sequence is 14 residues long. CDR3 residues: CASSQGAWSGEQFF. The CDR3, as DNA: TGTGCCAGCAGCCAAGGGGCCTGGTCGGGTGAGCAGTTCTTC.

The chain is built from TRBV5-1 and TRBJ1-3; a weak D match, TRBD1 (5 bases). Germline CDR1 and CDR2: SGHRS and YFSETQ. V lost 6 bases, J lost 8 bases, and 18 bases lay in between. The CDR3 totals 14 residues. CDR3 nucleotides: TGCGCCAGCACGCTTGGGTCAGGGTTCGACACCATATATTTT. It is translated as CASTLGSGFDTIYF. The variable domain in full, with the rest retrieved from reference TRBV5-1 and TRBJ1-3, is KAGVTQTPRYLIKTRGQQVTLSCSPISGHRSVSWYQQTPGQGLQFLFEYFSETQRNKGNFPGRFSGRQFSNSRSEMNVSTLELGDSALYLCASTLGSGFDTIYFGEGSWLTVV.

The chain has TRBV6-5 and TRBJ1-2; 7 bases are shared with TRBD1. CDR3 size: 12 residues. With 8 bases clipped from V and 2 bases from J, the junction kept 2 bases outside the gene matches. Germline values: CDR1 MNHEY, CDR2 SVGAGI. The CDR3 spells CASEQGNYGYTF. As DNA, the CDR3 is TGTGCCAGCGAACAGGGGAACTATGGCTACACCTTC.

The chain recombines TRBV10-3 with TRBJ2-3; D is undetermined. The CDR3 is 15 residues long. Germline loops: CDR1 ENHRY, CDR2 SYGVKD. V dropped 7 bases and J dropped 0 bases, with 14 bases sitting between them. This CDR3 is CAIKPGSPSTDTQYF. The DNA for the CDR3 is TGTGCCATCAAGCCCGGATCTCCTAGCACAGATACGCAGTATTTT.

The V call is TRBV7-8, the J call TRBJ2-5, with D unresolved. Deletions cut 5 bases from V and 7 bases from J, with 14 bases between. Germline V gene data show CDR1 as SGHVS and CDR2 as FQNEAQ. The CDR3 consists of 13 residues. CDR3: CASSLSGGATQYF. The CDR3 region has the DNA TGTGCCAGCAGCCTCTCGGGCGGCGCGACCCAGTACTTC.

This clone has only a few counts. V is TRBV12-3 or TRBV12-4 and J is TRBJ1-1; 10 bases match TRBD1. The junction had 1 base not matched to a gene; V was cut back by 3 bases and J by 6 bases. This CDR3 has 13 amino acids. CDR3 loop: CASSLGTGAEAFF. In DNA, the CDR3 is TGTGCCAGCAGTTTGGGGACAGGGGCTGAAGCTTTCTTT.

The CDR3 sequence is CASSLMGLAGGSNTGELFF. CDR3 nucleotide sequence: TGTGCCAGCAGCTTAATGGGACTAGCGGGGGGGTCGAACACCGGGGAGCTGTTTTTT. This rearrangement joins TRBV13 to TRBJ2-2; TRBD2 matches 16 bases. Per the germline V gene, CDR1 is PRHDT and CDR2 is FYEKMQ (reference sequence). This CDR3 contains 19 residues. The J segment lost 0 bases and the V segment lost 2 bases, leaving 3 bases of the junction unmatched.

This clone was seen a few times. CDR3 nucleotide sequence: TGTGCCAGCAGATGGACCGAGGATAGCAATCAGCCCCAGCATTTT. Translation: CASRWTEDSNQPQHF. This sequence joins TRBV27 and TRBJ1-5, with D hard to call. Germline CDR1 reads MNHEY; CDR2 reads SMNVEV (reference sequence). Trimming shortened V by 6 bases and J by 0 bases, and 12 bases separated the two germline ends. CDR3 length: 15 amino acids.

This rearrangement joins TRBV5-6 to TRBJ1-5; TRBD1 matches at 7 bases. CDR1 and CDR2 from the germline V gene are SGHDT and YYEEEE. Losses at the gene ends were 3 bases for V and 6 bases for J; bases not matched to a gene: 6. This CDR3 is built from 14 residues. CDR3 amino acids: CASSYQGGGQPQHF. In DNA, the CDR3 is TGTGCCAGCAGCTATCAGGGGGGAGGTCAGCCCCAGCATTTT.

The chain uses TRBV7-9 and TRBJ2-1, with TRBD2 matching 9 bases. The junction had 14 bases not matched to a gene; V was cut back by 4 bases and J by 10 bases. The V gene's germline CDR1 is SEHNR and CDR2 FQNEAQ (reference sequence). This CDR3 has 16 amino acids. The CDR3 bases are TGTGCCAGCAGCTCCCCCACAGCGGGGGGCCGGGGAGAGCAGTTCTTC. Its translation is CASSSPTAGGRGEQFF.

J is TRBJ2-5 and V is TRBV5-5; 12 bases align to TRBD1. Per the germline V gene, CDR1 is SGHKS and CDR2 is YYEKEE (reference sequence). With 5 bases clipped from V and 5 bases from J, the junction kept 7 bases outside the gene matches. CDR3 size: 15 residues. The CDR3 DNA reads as TGTGCCAGCAGGTACCGGGACAGGGGGCCGGAGACCCAGTACTTC. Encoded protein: CASRYRDRGPETQYF.

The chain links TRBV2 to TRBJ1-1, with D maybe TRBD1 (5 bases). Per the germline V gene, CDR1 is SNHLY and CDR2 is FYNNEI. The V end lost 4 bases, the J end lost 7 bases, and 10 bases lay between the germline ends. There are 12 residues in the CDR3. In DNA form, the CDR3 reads TGTGCCAGCAGTGTAGTGACAGTTGAAGCTTTCTTT. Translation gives CASSVVTVEAFF.

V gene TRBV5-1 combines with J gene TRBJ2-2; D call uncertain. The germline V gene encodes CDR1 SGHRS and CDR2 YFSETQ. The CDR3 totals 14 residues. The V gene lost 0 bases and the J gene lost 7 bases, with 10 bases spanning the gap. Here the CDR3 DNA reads TGCGCCAGCAGCTTGGTAGGGCCCGGCGGGGAGCTGTTTTTT. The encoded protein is CASSLVGPGGELFF.

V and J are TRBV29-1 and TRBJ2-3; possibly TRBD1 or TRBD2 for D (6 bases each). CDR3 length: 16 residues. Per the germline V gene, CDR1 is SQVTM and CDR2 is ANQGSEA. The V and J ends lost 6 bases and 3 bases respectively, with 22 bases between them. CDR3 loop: CSVTRGAGRKTDTQYF. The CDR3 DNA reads TGCAGCGTGACAAGGGGGGCGGGACGTAAGACAGATACGCAGTATTTT.

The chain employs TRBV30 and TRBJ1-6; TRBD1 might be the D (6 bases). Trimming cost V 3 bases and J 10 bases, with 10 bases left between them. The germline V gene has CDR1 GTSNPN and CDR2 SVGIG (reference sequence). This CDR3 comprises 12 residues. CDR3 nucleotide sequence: TGTGCCTGGAGGACAGGACTCTCACCCCTCCACTTT. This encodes CAWRTGLSPLHF.

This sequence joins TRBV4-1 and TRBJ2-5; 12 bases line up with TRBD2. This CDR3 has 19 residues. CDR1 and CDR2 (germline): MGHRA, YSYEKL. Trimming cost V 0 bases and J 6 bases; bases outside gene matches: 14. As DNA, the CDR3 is TGCGCCAGCAGCCAAGATACGCTAGCGGGGGGGACTGCTACACAGACCCAGTACTTC. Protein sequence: CASSQDTLAGGTATQTQYF.

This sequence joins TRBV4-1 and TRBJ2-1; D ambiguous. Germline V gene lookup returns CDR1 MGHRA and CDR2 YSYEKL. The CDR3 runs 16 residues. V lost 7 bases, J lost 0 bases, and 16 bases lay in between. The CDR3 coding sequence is TGCGCCAGCACCCCCGGTGGCGGCGGCTCCTACAATGAGCAGTTCTTC. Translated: CASTPGGGGSYNEQFF.

The CDR3, as DNA: TGCGCCAGCGGGGGAGGCTGGACTACCTACAATGAGCAGTTCTTC. It yields the protein CASGGGWTTYNEQFF. The chain links TRBV10-2 to TRBJ2-1, with TRBD2 as a possible D gene (6 bases). Deletions cut 8 bases from V and 2 bases from J, with 16 bases between. CDR3 length equals 15 residues. Germline V gene lookup returns CDR1 WSHSY and CDR2 SAAADI.

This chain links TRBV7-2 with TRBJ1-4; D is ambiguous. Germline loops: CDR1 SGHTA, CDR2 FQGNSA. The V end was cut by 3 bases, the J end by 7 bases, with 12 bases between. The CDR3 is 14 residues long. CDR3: CASSFQRSGEKLFF. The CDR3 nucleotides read TGTGCCAGCAGCTTTCAAAGGTCTGGTGAAAAACTGTTTTTT.